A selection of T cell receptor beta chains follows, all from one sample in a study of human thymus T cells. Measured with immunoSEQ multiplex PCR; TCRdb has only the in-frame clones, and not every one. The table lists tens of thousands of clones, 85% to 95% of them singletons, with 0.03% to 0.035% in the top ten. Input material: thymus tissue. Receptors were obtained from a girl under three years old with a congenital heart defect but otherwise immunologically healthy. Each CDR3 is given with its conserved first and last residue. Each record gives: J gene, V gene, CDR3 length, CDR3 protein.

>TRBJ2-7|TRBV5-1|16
CASSLDSGTSSYEQYF
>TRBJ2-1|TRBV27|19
CASSLSNQREGLKNNEQFF
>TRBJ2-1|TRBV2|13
CASPAGVRNEQFF
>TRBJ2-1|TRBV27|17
CASSLAGGSSFYNEQFF
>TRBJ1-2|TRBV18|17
CASSPSREERFWQGYTF
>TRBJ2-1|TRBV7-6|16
CASSTDPYSGGNEQFF
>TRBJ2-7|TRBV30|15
CAWSLPYSISHEQYF
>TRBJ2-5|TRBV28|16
CASSSTSGRARETQYF
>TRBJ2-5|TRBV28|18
CASSFSPWGRGGQETQYF
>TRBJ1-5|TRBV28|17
CASSPRASSVGNQPQHF
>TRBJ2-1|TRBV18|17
CASSPPAGAGQDNEQFF
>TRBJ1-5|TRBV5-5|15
CASSLVGGKRQPQHF
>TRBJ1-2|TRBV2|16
CASRSNTGELDYGYTF
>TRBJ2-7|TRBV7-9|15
CASSPQSGTAYEQYF
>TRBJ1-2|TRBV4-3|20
CASSQEDTSGTGGARDGYTF
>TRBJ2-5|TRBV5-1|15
CASSLRLAGGETQYF
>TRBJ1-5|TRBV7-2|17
CASSFGLTQNSNQPQHF
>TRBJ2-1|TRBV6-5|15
CASRNSGRSWDEQFF
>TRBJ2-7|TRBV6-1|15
CASSEHWGEQDEQYF
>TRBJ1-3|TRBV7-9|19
CASSSGGLLILRSGNTIYF
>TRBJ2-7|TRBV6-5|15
CASSYWRGGPYEQYF
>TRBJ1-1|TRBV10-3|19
CAISERGGGAYRGDTEAFF
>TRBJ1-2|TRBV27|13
CASSVAGRGGYTF
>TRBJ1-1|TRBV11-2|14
CASSFRHLATEAFF
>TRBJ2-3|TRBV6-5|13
CASSHPLADTQYF
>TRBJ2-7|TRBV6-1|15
CASFSGTRRPYEQYF
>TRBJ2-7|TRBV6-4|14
CASRGGVVSYEQYF
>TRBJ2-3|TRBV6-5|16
CASSYGGRATADTQYF
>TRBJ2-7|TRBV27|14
CASSLERRGYEQYF
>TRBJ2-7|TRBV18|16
CASSPPRRQGLLEQYF
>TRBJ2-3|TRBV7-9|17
CASSFRTGTVSTDTQYF
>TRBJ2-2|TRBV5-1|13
CASSLVATGELFF
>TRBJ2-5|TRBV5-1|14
CASSSSGRRETQYF
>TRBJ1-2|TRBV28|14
CASSLGQGFYGYTF
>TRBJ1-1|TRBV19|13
CASRDRQNTEAFF
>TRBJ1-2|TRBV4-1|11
CASSQGEGYTF
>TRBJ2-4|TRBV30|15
CAWREAGRAKNIQYF
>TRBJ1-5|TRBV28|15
CASSFAGPRGQPQHF
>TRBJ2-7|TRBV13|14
CASSWTGYSYEQYF
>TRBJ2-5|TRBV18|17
CASSCPHLPVFQETQYF
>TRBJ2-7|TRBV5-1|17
CASSLNGYPGGTYEQYF
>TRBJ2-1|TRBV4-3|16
CASSQDGRRGGDEQFF
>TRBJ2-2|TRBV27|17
CASRRPSGRAGTGELFF
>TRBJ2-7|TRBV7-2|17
CASSHPWFTRRSYEQYF